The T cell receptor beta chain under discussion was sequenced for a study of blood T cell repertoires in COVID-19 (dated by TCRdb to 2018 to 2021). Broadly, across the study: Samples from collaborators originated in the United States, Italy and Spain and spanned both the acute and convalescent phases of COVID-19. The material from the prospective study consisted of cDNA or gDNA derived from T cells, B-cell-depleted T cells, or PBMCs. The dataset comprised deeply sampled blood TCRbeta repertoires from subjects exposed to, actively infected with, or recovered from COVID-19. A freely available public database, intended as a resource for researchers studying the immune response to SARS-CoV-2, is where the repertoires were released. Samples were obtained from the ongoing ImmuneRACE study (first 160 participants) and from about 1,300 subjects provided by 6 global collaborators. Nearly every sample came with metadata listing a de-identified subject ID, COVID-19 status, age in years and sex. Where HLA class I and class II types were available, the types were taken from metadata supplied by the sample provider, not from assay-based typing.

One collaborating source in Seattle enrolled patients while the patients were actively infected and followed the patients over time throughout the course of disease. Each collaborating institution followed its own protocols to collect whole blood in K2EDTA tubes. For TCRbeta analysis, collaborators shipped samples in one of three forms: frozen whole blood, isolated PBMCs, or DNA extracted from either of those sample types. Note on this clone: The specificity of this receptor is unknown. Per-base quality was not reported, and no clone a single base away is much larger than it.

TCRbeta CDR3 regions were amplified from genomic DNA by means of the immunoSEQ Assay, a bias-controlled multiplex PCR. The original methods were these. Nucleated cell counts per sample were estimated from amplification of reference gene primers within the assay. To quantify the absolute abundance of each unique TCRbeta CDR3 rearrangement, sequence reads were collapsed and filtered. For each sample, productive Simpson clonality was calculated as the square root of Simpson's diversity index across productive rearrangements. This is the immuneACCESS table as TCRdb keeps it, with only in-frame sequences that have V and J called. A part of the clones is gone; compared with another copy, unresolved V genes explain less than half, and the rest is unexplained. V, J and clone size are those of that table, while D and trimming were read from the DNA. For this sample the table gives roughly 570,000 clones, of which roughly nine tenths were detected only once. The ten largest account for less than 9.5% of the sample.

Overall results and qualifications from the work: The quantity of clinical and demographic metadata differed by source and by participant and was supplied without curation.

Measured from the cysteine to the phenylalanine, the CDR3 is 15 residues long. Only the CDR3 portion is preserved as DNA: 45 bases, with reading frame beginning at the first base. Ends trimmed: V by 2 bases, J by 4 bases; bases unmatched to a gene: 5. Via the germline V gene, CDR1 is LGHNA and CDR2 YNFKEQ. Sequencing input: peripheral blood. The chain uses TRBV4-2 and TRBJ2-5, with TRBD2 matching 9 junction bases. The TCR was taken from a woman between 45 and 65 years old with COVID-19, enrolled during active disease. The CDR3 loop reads CASSQLGAGGETQYF. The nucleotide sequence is TGTGCCAGCAGCCAATTAGGAGCGGGGGGAGAGACCCAGTACTTC.